This T cell receptor beta chain is drawn from a study of blood T cell repertoires in COVID-19. Looking at the study overall: COVID-19 samples from acute and convalescent phases originated in the United States, Italy and Spain. Sources were T cells, B-cell-depleted T cells, or PBMCs; the material itself was cDNA or gDNA.

As handled by the study authors: Estimates of nucleated cell counts were drawn from the amplification of reference gene primers. TCRdb's table, derived via immunoSEQ multiplex PCR, lists solely in-frame clones and lacks some. The V and J calls and the clone size are those of that table, but D and trimming were determined from the DNA. The data hold about 46,000 clones, with under 85% observed a single time. The CDR3 runs to 16 residues. Trimming shortened V by 2 bases and J by 1 base, and 12 bases separated the two germline ends. Germline V gene sequence: CDR1 MNHNS, CDR2 SASEGT. The rearrangement joins TRBV6-1 to TRBJ1-5; the D is unclear. Input material: peripheral blood. This sequence was found in a man aged 55-75 years with active COVID-19. The CDR3 nucleotides read TGTGCCAGCAGTGAATTATCGGGTAGAAGCAATCAGCCCCAGCATTTT. Its translation: CASSELSGRSNQPQHF.